Sequencing of this T cell receptor (beta chain) was carried out in a study of PD-L1 blockade in urothelial cancer. Study-wide context: Most of the roughly 30 patients were men whose urothelial cancer was bladder-origin.

The CDR3 runs to 15 residues. Per germline, CDR1 GTSNPN and CDR2 SVGIG (reference sequence). Trimming left V 2 bases short and J 0 bases short, with 8 bases between. The time point was: peripheral blood 6 weeks after treatment start. Here immunoSEQ multiplex PCR was the method, and the copy in TCRdb shows in-frame clones only, minus some. The sample lists about 110,000 clones; 91% were seen once. The receptor was isolated from a man in his fifties or sixties with urothelial cancer. The sequences come from PBMCs, collected around atezolizumab (anti-PD-L1) treatment. The genes are TRBV30 and TRBJ2-6; no firm D call. The CDR3 nucleotides read TGTGCCTGGAGTAACCAACACTCTGGGGCCAACGTCCTGACTTTC. Translated: CAWSNQHSGANVLTF.